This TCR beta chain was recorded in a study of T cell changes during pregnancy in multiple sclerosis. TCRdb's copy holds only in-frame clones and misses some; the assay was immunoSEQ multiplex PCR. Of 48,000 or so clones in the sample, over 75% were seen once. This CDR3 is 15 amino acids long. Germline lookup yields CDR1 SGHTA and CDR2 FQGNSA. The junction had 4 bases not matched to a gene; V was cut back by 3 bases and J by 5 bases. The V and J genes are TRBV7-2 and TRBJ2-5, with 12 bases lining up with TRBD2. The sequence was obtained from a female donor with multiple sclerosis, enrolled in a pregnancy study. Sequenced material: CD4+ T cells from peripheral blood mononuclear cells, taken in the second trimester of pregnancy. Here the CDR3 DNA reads TGTGCCAGCAGCTTCGCTAGCGGGAGGGGGGAGACCCAGTACTTC. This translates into CASSFASGRGETQYF.